This T cell receptor (beta chain) was obtained from a study of cytomegalovirus exposure and HLA in healthy donors. The PCR had 60 Vbeta and 13 Jbeta primers. Sequenced by immunoSEQ multiplex PCR; TCRdb stores in-frame clones only, minus some. The sample yields about 200,000 clones, around 87% seen once. Trimming took 1 base from V and 6 from J; bases not matched to a gene: 6. Germline V CDR1 and CDR2: MGHRA, YSYEKL. The CDR3 runs to 14 residues. Study-level points and caveats: Cytomegalovirus-associated status was assigned to approximately 160 TCR beta chains. In vitro, a few CMV-associated chains proved specific for CMV antigens. In an earlier analysis, about 87% or about 30%: the productive usage of most TCR beta V segments. Analysis was carried out at a later point, and it linked a missense DCLRE1C variant to TCR beta V- and J-gene trimming.

A remark on this clone: No antigen is known for it.

The receptor's source is a boy aged 2-15 years in good health and CMV-seronegative. The sample comprised PBMCs. The J gene is TRBJ2-7, the V gene TRBV4-1; TRBD1 matches at 7 bases. Written as DNA, the CDR3 is TGCGCCAGCAGCCAAGTCGACAGGGTCAGCGAGCAGTACTTC. Protein: CASSQVDRVSEQYF.